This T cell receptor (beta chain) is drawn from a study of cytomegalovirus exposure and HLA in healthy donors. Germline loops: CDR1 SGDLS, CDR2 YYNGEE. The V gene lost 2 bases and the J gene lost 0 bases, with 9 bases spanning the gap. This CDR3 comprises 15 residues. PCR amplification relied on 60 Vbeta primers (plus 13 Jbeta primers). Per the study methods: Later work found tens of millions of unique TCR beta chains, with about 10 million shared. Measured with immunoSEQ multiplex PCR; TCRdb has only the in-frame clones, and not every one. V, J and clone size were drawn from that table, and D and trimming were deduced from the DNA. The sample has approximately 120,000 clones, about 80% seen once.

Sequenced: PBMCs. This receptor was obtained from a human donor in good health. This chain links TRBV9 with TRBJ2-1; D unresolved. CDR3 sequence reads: CASSVVPSSYNEQFF. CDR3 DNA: TGTGCCAGCAGCGTTGTGCCGAGCTCCTACAATGAGCAGTTCTTC.